This T cell receptor beta chain was retrieved from a study of shared clonotypes between healthy human individuals. The germline V gene has CDR1 MNHNS and CDR2 SASEGT. V was pared by 4 bases and J by 6 bases, with 9 bases of the junction left unmatched. The CDR3 is made up of 14 amino acids. TCRdb's copy holds only in-frame clones and misses some; the assay was immunoSEQ multiplex PCR. Among approximately 940,000 clones listed, 76% were seen once. It was into CD45RA+ naive and CD45RA-negative memory subsets that the CD4+ cells were split. This chain uses TRBV6-1 with TRBJ2-7; 7 nucleotides match TRBD1. Sequencing input: memory CD4+ T cells sorted from blood. The subset denotes: CD45RA-negative fraction. The clonotype comes from a man between 18 and 35 years old in good health. CDR3 sequence (DNA): TGTGCCAGCAGTGTGTCCGAAGGGGGCCGCGAGCAGTACTTC. Translated, it gives CASSVSEGGREQYF.